These 10 T cell receptor beta chains came from one sample sequenced in a study of blood T cell repertoires in COVID-19. The protocol was immunoSEQ multiplex PCR, while the TCRdb copy is restricted to in-frame clones and leaves out a portion. The sample records approximately 180,000 clones, about 85% being singletons. Sequencing was done on a sample of PBMCs or T cells enriched from blood (not recorded which). These receptors came from a man aged 40-50 years who had recovered from COVID-19.

The chain carries TRBV12-3 or TRBV12-4 and TRBJ2-5; perhaps TRBD2 as D (5 bases). The V and J ends lost 2 bases and 4 bases respectively, with 8 bases between them. The CDR3 runs to 13 residues. Here the CDR3 DNA reads TGTGCCAGCAGTTTATCCGGGGTAGAGACCCAGTACTTC. Encoded protein: CASSLSGVETQYF.

This clone was detected once. The chain carries TRBV5-4 and TRBJ2-5, with D possibly TRBD1 on 5 matching bases. From germline, CDR1 is SGHNT and CDR2 YYREEE (reference sequence). The germline V and J ends were trimmed by 0 bases and 5 bases, with 11 bases remaining between them. The CDR3 has 14 amino acids. This CDR3 is CASSLEQGEETQYF. CDR3 sequence (DNA): TGTGCCAGCAGCTTGGAGCAGGGCGAGGAGACCCAGTACTTC.

The chain employs TRBV18 and TRBJ2-3, with D possibly matching TRBD2 (5 bases). Per the germline V gene, CDR1 is KGHSH and CDR2 is LQKENI. This CDR3 has 15 amino acids. V was clipped by 3 bases and J by 9 bases, with 19 bases between them. In nucleotides, the CDR3 is TGTGCCAGCTCACCTCGGAGAGGACTGAGGGAGACGCAGTATTTT. Residues: CASSPRRGLRETQYF.

The genes are TRBV9 and TRBJ1-4; 9 nucleotides match TRBD1. CDR3 length: 14 amino acids. The V gene's germline CDR1 is SGDLS and CDR2 YYNGEE. V shed 3 bases and J 7 bases; nucleotides not matched to a gene: 4. CDR3 residues: CASSATGGGEKLFF. The CDR3 bases are TGTGCCAGCAGCGCTACAGGGGGCGGTGAAAAACTGTTTTTT. The full variable domain, completed using reference TRBV9 and TRBJ1-4, is DSGVTQTPKHLITATGQRVTLRCSPRSGDLSVYWYQQSLDQGLQFLIQYYNGEERAKGNILERFSAQQFPDLHSELNLSSLELGDSALYFCASSATGGGEKLFFGSGTQLSVL.

This clone was observed at least ten times. The chain links TRBV25-1 to TRBJ2-1, with 10 bases lining up with TRBD2. This CDR3 contains 18 residues. Germline V gene data show CDR1 as MGHDK and CDR2 as SYGVNS. Trimming removed 2 bases from V and 0 bases from J; junction bases left unmatched: 7. The CDR3 DNA is TGTGCCAGCAGTGAAGCAACTAGCGGGGTCCGCTCCTACAATGAGCAGTTCTTC. Its protein product is CASSEATSGVRSYNEQFF.

The chain joins TRBV5-5 to TRBJ2-7, with 8 nucleotides matching TRBD2. Germline values: CDR1 SGHKS, CDR2 YYEKEE (reference sequence). V shed 0 bases and J 3 bases; nucleotides not matched to a gene: 2. This CDR3 is 14 amino acids long. CDR3 residues: CASSLASGSYEQYF. CDR3 DNA sequence: TGTGCCAGCAGCTTGGCGAGCGGGAGCTACGAGCAGTACTTC. Complete variable domain (other parts from reference TRBV5-5 and TRBJ2-7): DAGVTQSPTHLIKTRGQQVTLRCSPISGHKSVSWYQQVLGQGPQFIFQYYEKEERGRGNFPDRFSARQFPNYSSELNVNALLLGDSALYLCASSLASGSYEQYFGPGTRLTVT.

This sequence joins TRBV25-1 and TRBJ2-1, with 8 bases identical to TRBD2. J gave up 8 bases and V 3 bases, and 9 bases lay outside the gene matches. The CDR3 runs 15 residues. Germline CDR1 is MGHDK and CDR2 is SYGVNS. CDR3 nucleotide sequence: TGTGCCAGCAGTGAGCGGGGCGGGAGGCTAGATGAGCAGTTCTTC. This sequence encodes CASSERGGRLDEQFF.

The chain recombines TRBV28 with TRBJ1-4; TRBD1 matches 8 bases. Germline trimming cut 4 bases from V and 4 bases from J; bases unmatched to any gene: 11. This CDR3 is built from 17 residues. Germline V gene sequence: CDR1 MDHEN, CDR2 SYDVKM. CDR3 region: CASSSLYYGQGNEKLFF. The CDR3 DNA sequence: TGTGCCAGCAGTTCCCTTTATTACGGACAGGGTAATGAAAAACTGTTTTTT.

This rearrangement joins TRBV18 to TRBJ1-3; 7 bases align to TRBD1. The germline CDR1 and CDR2 sequences are KGHSH and LQKENI. Germline trimming cut 6 bases from V and 2 bases from J; bases unmatched to any gene: 7. The CDR3 loop spans 15 amino acids. In DNA, the CDR3 is TGTGCCAGCTCCCGAGACAGGGTGGCTGGAAACACCATATATTTT. The encoded protein is CASSRDRVAGNTIYF.

This sequence joins TRBV4-1 and TRBJ1-2, with D unclear. The CDR3 loop spans 15 amino acids. The V end was cut by 4 bases, the J end by 8 bases, with 20 bases between. From germline, CDR1 is MGHRA and CDR2 YSYEKL. This CDR3 is CASSPEGNSRRGYTF. CDR3 bases: TGCGCCAGCAGCCCCGAGGGAAACAGTCGAAGGGGCTACACCTTC.